The 27 T cell receptor beta chains presented below share a single source sample, sequenced in a study of shared clonotypes between healthy human individuals. Method: immunoSEQ multiplex PCR; TCRdb's copy keeps in-frame clones and lacks some. The sample lists roughly 2.1 million clones, about 93% seen once, with 1.5% to 2% in the top ten. Positively selected for CCR7, the CD45RO-negative cells used as naive CD8 cells excluded terminally differentiated effector memory CD45RA+ cells. Material: naive CD8+ T cells from PBMCs. These receptors all come from a man between 18 and 35 years old in good health. Some clones in this sample may be carry-over from other donors' samples.

The gene calls are TRBV12-5 and TRBJ2-7, with 7 bases lining up with TRBD1. With 3 bases clipped from V and 6 bases from J, the junction kept 14 bases outside the gene matches. This CDR3 spans 16 amino acids. The germline gives CDR1 LGHNT, CDR2 FRNRAP. This chain's CDR3 is CASGLPGQAPGGEQYF. The DNA for the CDR3 is TGTGCTAGTGGTTTACCTGGACAGGCCCCCGGAGGCGAGCAGTACTTC.

The CDR3 here is CASSDGWTVTTNEKLFF. CDR3 nucleotides: TGTGCCAGCAGTGACGGGTGGACGGTAACAACTAATGAAAAACTGTTTTTT. J is TRBJ1-4 and V is TRBV2, with D unresolved. Trimming removed 3 bases at V and 0 bases at J, with 14 bases between. The CDR3 sequence is 17 residues long. Germline assignment: CDR1 SNHLY and CDR2 FYNNEI.

The chain recombines TRBV11-2 with TRBJ2-7; 7 nucleotides agree with TRBD1. This CDR3 is built from 16 residues. The V gene's germline CDR1 is SGHAT and CDR2 FQNNGV. V was pared by 1 base and J by 0 bases, with 6 bases of the junction left unmatched. The CDR3 region is CASSLVGQTLSYEQYF. In DNA, the CDR3 is TGTGCCAGCAGCTTAGTGGGACAGACTCTCTCCTACGAGCAGTACTTC.

The chain uses TRBV7-3 and TRBJ2-1; D possibly uses TRBD1 or TRBD2 (5 bases each). CDR1 and CDR2 from the germline V gene are SGHTA and FQGTGA. The CDR3 loop spans 13 amino acids. V shed 6 bases and J shed 9 bases, with 15 bases lying between them. The CDR3, as DNA: TGTGCCAGCAGTCTAACTGGGGACGGTGAGCAGTTCTTC. Translating it yields CASSLTGDGEQFF. The whole variable domain, remainder taken from reference TRBV7-3 and TRBJ2-1, is GAGVSQTPSNKVTEKGKYVELRCDPISGHTALYWYRQSLGQGPEFLIYFQGTGAADDSGLPNDRFFAVRPEGSVSTLKIQRTERGDSAVYLCASSLTGDGEQFFGPGTRLTVL.

The chain recombines TRBV28 with TRBJ1-2, with 9 bases that match TRBD1. The ends lost 6 bases at V and 8 bases at J; junction bases unmatched: 7. The CDR3 runs 13 residues. Germline V gene data show CDR1 as MDHEN and CDR2 as SYDVKM. The CDR3 DNA is TGTGCCAGCAGCCTAACAGGGGGCGGCGGCTACACCTTC. It codes for CASSLTGGGGYTF.

This clone was seen once. The sample carries other DNA sequences with the same CDR3. This chain connects TRBV28 to TRBJ2-7, with 10 bases fitting TRBD2. The CDR3 loop spans 14 amino acids. CDR1 is MDHEN, CDR2 SYDVKM, per germline. V gave up 2 bases and J gave up 2 bases; unmatched junction bases: 0. This chain's CDR3 is CASSLLAGAYEQYF. In DNA, the CDR3 is TGTGCCAGCAGTTTACTAGCGGGGGCCTACGAGCAGTACTTC.

The chain has TRBV7-9 and TRBJ2-2; possibly TRBD1 or TRBD2 for D (6 bases each). Between the trimmed V and J ends, which lost 5 bases and 1 base, there was a span of 17 bases. CDR1 is SEHNR and CDR2 is FQNEAQ in the germline V gene (reference sequence). This CDR3 is built from 17 residues. The CDR3 DNA reads TGTGCCAGCAGCACCAGAGGGGGGCGGATGAACACCGGGGAGCTGTTTTTT. Translating it yields CASSTRGGRMNTGELFF.

The chain links TRBV6-1 to TRBJ1-5; TRBD1 is a possible D gene (5 bases). Trimming removed 3 bases from V and 5 bases from J, with 14 bases in between. Germline-derived CDR1 and CDR2 are MNHNS and SASEGT. The CDR3 totals 15 residues. CDR3 residues: CASSEDRRGDQPQHF. Here the CDR3 DNA reads TGTGCCAGCAGTGAGGATCGCAGAGGGGATCAGCCCCAGCATTTT.

The V call is TRBV28, the J call TRBJ2-7, with TRBD1 matching 7 bases. This CDR3 spans 14 amino acids. Germline-derived CDR1 and CDR2 are MDHEN and SYDVKM. With V trimmed by 2 bases and J by 5 bases, 6 bases remained unmatched. In DNA, the CDR3 is TGTGCCAGCAGTTTAGATAGGGGGCGCGACGAGCAGTACTTC. It encodes CASSLDRGRDEQYF. The entire variable domain, with the rest obtained from reference TRBV28 and TRBJ2-7, is as follows: DVKVTQSSRYLVKRTGEKVFLECVQDMDHENMFWYRQDPGLGLRLIYFSYDVKMKEKGDIPEGYSVSREKKERFSLILESASTNQTSMYLCASSLDRGRDEQYFGPGTRLTVT.

The chain joins TRBV4-1 to TRBJ1-1; D is possibly TRBD1 (6 bases). The CDR3 totals 15 residues. The germline V gene has CDR1 MGHRA and CDR2 YSYEKL. V gave up 0 bases and J gave up 6 bases, with 14 bases separating them. The CDR3 region has the DNA TGCGCCAGCAGCCAAGAGCGGGGCAGGGGACCTGAAGCTTTCTTT. Its protein product is CASSQERGRGPEAFF.

The J gene is TRBJ2-2, the V gene TRBV5-1, with TRBD1 as a possible D gene (5 bases). V shed 4 bases and J shed 0 bases, with 13 bases lying between them. The CDR3 is made up of 16 amino acids. The V gene's germline CDR1 is SGHRS and CDR2 YFSETQ. The CDR3 bases are TGCGCCAGCAGCCCAGGGTTACCTACGAACACCGGGGAGCTGTTTTTT. Its protein is CASSPGLPTNTGELFF.

This rearrangement joins TRBV27 to TRBJ2-1; 9 bases map to TRBD2. The CDR3 is 14 amino acids. After removal of 3 bases from V and 8 bases from J, the junction contained 5 bases not matched to a gene. Per germline, CDR1 MNHEY and CDR2 SMNVEV (reference sequence). The CDR3 DNA sequence: TGTGCCAGCAGTTTTGTAGCGGGAGTCTATGAGCAGTTCTTC. Residues: CASSFVAGVYEQFF.

The V and J genes are TRBV27 and TRBJ2-7; D may be TRBD2 (5 bases). The V gene's germline CDR1 is MNHEY and CDR2 SMNVEV (reference sequence). V lost 3 bases, J lost 1 base, and 19 bases lay in between. The CDR3 is 17 residues long. This chain's CDR3 is CASSLFSSGFTSYEQYF. The CDR3, as DNA: TGTGCCAGCAGTTTGTTTTCTTCGGGGTTTACATCCTACGAGCAGTACTTC.

The V call is TRBV28, the J call TRBJ1-5; 11 bases align to TRBD1. The CDR3 has 16 residues. J lost 9 bases, V lost 5 bases, and 12 bases had no gene match. CDR1 MDHEN and CDR2 SYDVKM come from the germline V gene. CDR3 region: CASSPAGTGGLGPQHF. The CDR3 DNA is TGTGCCAGCAGTCCCGCCGGGACAGGGGGTCTCGGGCCCCAGCATTTT.

J is TRBJ2-7 and V is TRBV29-1; 8 nucleotides match TRBD1. The V segment lost 0 bases and the J segment 3 bases; nucleotides outside the gene matches: 1. This CDR3 has 13 amino acids. CDR1 SQVTM and CDR2 ANQGSEA come from the germline V gene. The CDR3 region is CSVEEQGVYEQYF. CDR3 bases: TGCAGCGTTGAAGAACAGGGGGTCTACGAGCAGTACTTC.

The chain couples TRBV7-8 to TRBJ2-3, with 7 bases aligning to TRBD2. The CDR3 sequence is 15 residues long. V lost 2 bases and J lost 0; bases outside the gene matches: 2. In germline, CDR1 is SGHVS, CDR2 FQNEAQ. The CDR3 here is CASSLLAESTDTQYF. CDR3 sequence (DNA): TGTGCCAGCAGCTTACTAGCGGAGAGCACAGATACGCAGTATTTT.

This clone has more than one count but fewer than ten. J is TRBJ1-2 and V is TRBV11-2; 9 bases fit TRBD1. CDR3 length: 15 amino acids. Germline V CDR1 and CDR2: SGHAT, FQNNGV. Trimming removed 5 bases from V and 4 bases from J; junction bases left unmatched: 8. The CDR3, as DNA: TGTGCCAGCAGCCCCCGGACAGGGGAATCCTATGGCTACACCTTC. This gives the protein CASSPRTGESYGYTF. Combining the CDR3 with reference TRBV11-2 and TRBJ1-2 gives the whole variable domain EAGVAQSPRYKIIEKRQSVAFWCNPISGHATLYWYQQILGQGPKLLIQFQNNGVVDDSQLPKDRFSAERLKGVDSTLKIQPAKLEDSAVYLCASSPRTGESYGYTFGSGTRLTVV.

The chain carries TRBV4-2 and TRBJ2-5; 8 bases agree with TRBD1. Germline CDR1 and CDR2: LGHNA and YNFKEQ. Trimming at V came to 1 base and at J to 3 bases, leaving 7 bases not matched to a gene. CDR3 size: 16 residues. The chain's CDR3 is CASSQARQGMEETQYF. CDR3 coding DNA: TGTGCCAGCAGCCAAGCCCGACAGGGGATGGAAGAGACCCAGTACTTC.

V usage is TRBV7-9 and J usage is TRBJ2-7; unclear D gene. Germline V CDR1 and CDR2: SEHNR, FQNEAQ (reference sequence). Between the trimmed V and J ends, which lost 8 bases and 1 base, there was a span of 12 bases. The CDR3 length is 13 residues. CDR3 DNA: TGTGCCAGCGGGGATAGAGTGTCCTACGAGCAGTACTTC. Protein sequence: CASGDRVSYEQYF.

The V and J genes are TRBV5-6 and TRBJ2-7; unclear D gene. Trimming cost V 0 bases and J 3 bases, with 10 bases left between them. The germline V gene has CDR1 SGHDT and CDR2 YYEEEE. The CDR3 sequence is 14 residues long. This CDR3 reads CASSLGDGDYEQYF. The CDR3 DNA sequence: TGTGCCAGCAGCTTGGGCGACGGAGACTACGAGCAGTACTTC.

V and J are TRBV28 and TRBJ2-7; D is ambiguous. The CDR3 runs to 11 residues. The V and J ends lost 10 bases and 1 base respectively, with 8 bases between them. Germline V gene data show CDR1 as MDHEN and CDR2 as SYDVKM. The CDR3 coding sequence is TGTGCCACTACCTTATCCTACGAGCAGTACTTC. It specifies CATTLSYEQYF.

Notes on this clone: This CDR3 is also generated by other DNA sequences in the sample. The V call is TRBV13, the J call TRBJ2-1; tentatively, D is TRBD1 (5 bases). Trimming removed 0 bases from V and 1 base from J, with 7 bases in between. Germline CDR1 and CDR2: PRHDT and FYEKMQ (reference sequence). The CDR3 is 15 residues long. Here the CDR3 reads CASSLGQGSYNEQFF. The CDR3 coding sequence is TGTGCCAGCAGCTTAGGGCAGGGATCCTACAATGAGCAGTTCTTC. The variable domain in full, completed from reference TRBV13 and TRBJ2-1, reads AAGVIQSPRHLIKEKRETATLKCYPIPRHDTVYWYQQGPGQDPQFLISFYEKMQSDKGSIPDRFSAQQFSDYHSELNMSSLELGDSALYFCASSLGQGSYNEQFFGPGTRLTVL.

This chain uses TRBV11-1 with TRBJ2-1; possibly TRBD1 for D (7 bases). Germline CDR1 SGHAT, CDR2 FQDESV (reference sequence). Trimming left V 7 bases short and J 3 bases short, with 13 bases between. The CDR3 runs to 14 residues. The DNA of the CDR3 is TGTGCCAGCACCGGAGGGGGCAACTACAATGAGCAGTTCTTC. It specifies CASTGGGNYNEQFF. Full variable domain (outside the CDR3, taken from reference TRBV11-1 and TRBJ2-1): EAEVAQSPRYKITEKSQAVAFWCDPISGHATLYWYRQILGQGPELLVQFQDESVVDDSQLPKDRFSAERLKGVDSTLKIQPAELGDSAMYLCASTGGGNYNEQFFGPGTRLTVL.

On this clone: The same CDR3 can be traced to other DNA sequences in this sample. The J gene is TRBJ2-7, the V gene TRBV27, with 12 nucleotides matching TRBD2. The CDR3 covers 15 residues. Per germline, CDR1 MNHEY and CDR2 SMNVEV (reference sequence). V was pared by 2 bases and J by 3 bases, with 2 bases of the junction left unmatched. CDR3 nucleotide sequence: TGTGCCAGCAGTTTACGACTAGCGGGAGTCTACGAGCAGTACTTC. It is translated as CASSLRLAGVYEQYF.

The CDR3 bases are TGTGCCAGCACCCCCTCCCGGGGCGGGATGGAGACCCAGTACTTC. This sequence encodes CASTPSRGGMETQYF. The gene calls are TRBV6-6 and TRBJ2-5, with D tentatively TRBD2 (6 bases). V was trimmed by 7 bases and J by 5 bases, leaving 20 bases between them. This CDR3 spans 15 amino acids. Germline V gives CDR1 MNHNY, CDR2 SVGAGI (reference sequence).

CDR3 sequence (DNA): TGTGCCAGCAGCCAAGATATGGCCTATGGCTACACCTTC. Translating gives CASSQDMAYGYTF. The V gene is TRBV14, the J gene TRBJ1-2; D is unclear. Germline CDR1 is SGHDN and CDR2 is FVKESK. V gave up 0 bases and J gave up 4 bases, with 6 bases separating them. There are 13 residues in the CDR3.

The chain couples TRBV2 to TRBJ2-7, with 8 bases lining up with TRBD1. V lost 9 bases, J lost 3 bases, and 7 bases stayed unmatched. This CDR3 spans 13 amino acids. Germline CDR1 reads SNHLY; CDR2 reads FYNNEI. In DNA, the CDR3 is TGTGCCAGGGGGTCCGGGACAGGCTACGAGCAGTACTTC. Its protein is CARGSGTGYEQYF.